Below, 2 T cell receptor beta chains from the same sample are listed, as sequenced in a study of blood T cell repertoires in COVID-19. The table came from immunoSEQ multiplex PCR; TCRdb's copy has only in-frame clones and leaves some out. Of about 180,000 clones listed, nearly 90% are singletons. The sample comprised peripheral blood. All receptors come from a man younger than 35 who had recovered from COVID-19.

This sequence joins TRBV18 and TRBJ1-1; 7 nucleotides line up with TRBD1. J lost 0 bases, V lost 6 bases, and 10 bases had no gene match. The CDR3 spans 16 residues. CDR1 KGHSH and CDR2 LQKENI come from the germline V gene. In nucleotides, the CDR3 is TGTGCCAGCTCTCCTCCGGGACAGACTCTGAACACTGAAGCTTTCTTT. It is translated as CASSPPGQTLNTEAFF.

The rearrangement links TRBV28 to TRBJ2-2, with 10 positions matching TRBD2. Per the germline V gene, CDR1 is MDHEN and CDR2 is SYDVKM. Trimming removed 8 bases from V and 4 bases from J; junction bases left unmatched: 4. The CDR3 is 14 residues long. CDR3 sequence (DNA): TGTGCCAGCCAAGCGGGAGGGCGCACCGGGGAGCTGTTTTTT. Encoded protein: CASQAGGRTGELFF.